This entry features one TCR beta chain sequence. This entry comes from a study of blood T cell repertoires in COVID-19. Repertoires were generated with immunoSEQ multiplex PCR, while TCRdb's copy carries only in-frame clones and drops some. The repertoire holds about 180,000 clones, about 85% seen once, with about 18% in the top ten. The Seattle patients joined while their infection was active and were tracked longitudinally afterward. J was trimmed by 0 bases and V by 2 bases; bases with no gene match: 2. This CDR3 has 15 amino acids. CDR1 and CDR2 from the germline V gene are SGHTA and FQGNSA. The sequence was obtained from a person between 70 and 80 years old with COVID-19, enrolled during active disease. The chain carries TRBV7-2 and TRBJ2-7, with TRBD2 matching 9 bases. What was sequenced was peripheral blood. CDR3 residues: CASSLSGRNSYEQYF. In nucleotides, the CDR3 is TGTGCCAGCAGCTTAAGCGGGAGGAACTCCTACGAGCAGTACTTC.